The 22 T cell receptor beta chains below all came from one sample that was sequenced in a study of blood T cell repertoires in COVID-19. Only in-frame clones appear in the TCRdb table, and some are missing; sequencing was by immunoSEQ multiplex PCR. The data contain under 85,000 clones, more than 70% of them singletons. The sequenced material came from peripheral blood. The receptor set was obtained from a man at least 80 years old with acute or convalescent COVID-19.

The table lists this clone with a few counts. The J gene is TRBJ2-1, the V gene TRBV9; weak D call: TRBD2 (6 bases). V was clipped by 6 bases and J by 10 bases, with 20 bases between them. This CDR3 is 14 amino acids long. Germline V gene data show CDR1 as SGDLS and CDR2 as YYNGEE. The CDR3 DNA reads TGTGCCAGCACGCCTTCGTCGGGGGTCAGGGAGCAGTTCTTC. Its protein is CASTPSSGVREQFF.

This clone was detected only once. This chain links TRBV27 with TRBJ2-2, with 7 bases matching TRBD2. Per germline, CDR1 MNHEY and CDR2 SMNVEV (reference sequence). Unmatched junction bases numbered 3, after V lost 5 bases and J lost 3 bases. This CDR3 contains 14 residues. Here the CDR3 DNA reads TGTGCCAGCAGTACGGGGGGAGACACCGGGGAGCTGTTTTTT. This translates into CASSTGGDTGELFF.

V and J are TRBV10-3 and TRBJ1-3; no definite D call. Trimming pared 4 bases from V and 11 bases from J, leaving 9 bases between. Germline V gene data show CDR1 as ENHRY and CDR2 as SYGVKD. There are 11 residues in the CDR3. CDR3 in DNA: TGTGCCATCAGTGCCGGGGAACCCATATATTTT. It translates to CAISAGEPIYF.

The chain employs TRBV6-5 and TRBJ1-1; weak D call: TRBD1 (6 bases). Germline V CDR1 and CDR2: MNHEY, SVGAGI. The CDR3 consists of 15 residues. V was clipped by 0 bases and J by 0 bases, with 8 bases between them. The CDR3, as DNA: TGTGCCAGCAGTTACTCGGGACATATGAACACTGAAGCTTTCTTT. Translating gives CASSYSGHMNTEAFF.

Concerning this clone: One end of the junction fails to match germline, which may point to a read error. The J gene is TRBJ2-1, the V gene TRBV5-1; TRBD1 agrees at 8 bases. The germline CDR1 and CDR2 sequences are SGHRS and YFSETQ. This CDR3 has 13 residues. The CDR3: CASSLEGTGDCLF. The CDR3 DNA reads TGCGCCAGCAGCTTGGAGGGGACAGGTGACTGTCTCTTC.

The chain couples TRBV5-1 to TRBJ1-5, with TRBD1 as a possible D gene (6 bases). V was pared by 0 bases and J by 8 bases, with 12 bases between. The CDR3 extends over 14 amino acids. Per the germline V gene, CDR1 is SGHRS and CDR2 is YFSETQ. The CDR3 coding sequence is TGCGCCAGCAGCTTGGGAGGGGGATTGGAGCCCCAGCATTTT. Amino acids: CASSLGGGLEPQHF.

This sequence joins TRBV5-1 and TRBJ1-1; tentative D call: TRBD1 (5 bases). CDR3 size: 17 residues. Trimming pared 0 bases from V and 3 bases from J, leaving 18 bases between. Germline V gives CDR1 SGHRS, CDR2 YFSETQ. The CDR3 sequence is CASSLVKGSSGDTEAFF. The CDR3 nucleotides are TGCGCCAGCAGCTTGGTCAAGGGGTCTTCGGGGGACACTGAAGCTTTCTTT.

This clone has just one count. The CDR3 region is CASSGQGNYGYTF. As DNA, the CDR3 is TGTGCCAGCAGTGGACAGGGGAACTATGGCTACACCTTC. V usage is TRBV2 and J usage is TRBJ1-2, with 8 bases fitting TRBD1. CDR1 is SNHLY and CDR2 is FYNNEI in the germline V gene. The trim removed 4 bases at V and 2 bases at J, leaving 0 bases unmatched. This CDR3 is 13 amino acids long.

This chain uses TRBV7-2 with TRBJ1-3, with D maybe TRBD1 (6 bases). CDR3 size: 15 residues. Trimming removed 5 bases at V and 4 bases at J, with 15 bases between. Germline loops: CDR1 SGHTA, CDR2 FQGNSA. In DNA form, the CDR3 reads TGTGCCAGCAGCCCCGCGGGGGCGCGGGGAAACACCATATATTTT. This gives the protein CASSPAGARGNTIYF.

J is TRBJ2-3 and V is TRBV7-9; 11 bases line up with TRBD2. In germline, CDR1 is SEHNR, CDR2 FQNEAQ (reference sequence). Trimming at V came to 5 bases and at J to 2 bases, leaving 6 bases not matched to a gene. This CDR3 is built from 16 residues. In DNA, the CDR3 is TGTGCCAGCAGCCTACTAGCGGGAGCGGACACAGATACGCAGTATTTT. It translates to CASSLLAGADTDTQYF.

In DNA, the CDR3 is TGTGCCAGCAGCCCCTCGGTTCCCTACGAGCAGTACTTC. Protein product: CASSPSVPYEQYF. The rearrangement links TRBV28 to TRBJ2-7; no firm D call. The germline V gene encodes CDR1 MDHEN and CDR2 SYDVKM. The CDR3 is 13 residues long. The V gene lost 6 bases and the J gene lost 2 bases, with 11 bases spanning the gap.

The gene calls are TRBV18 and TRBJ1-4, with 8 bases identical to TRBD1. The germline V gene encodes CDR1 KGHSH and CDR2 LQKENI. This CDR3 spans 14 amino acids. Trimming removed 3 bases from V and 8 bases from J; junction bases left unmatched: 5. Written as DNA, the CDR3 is TGTGCCAGCTCACCGGACAGGGTTAGGGAAAAACTGTTTTTT. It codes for CASSPDRVREKLFF.

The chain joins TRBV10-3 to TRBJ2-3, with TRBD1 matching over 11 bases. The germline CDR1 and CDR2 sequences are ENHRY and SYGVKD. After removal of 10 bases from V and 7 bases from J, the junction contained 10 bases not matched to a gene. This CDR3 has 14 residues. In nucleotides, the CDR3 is TGTGCCACATGGACAGGGGGCTTGGTGAATACGCAGTATTTT. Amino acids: CATWTGGLVNTQYF.

The CDR3 bases are TGTGCCAGTAGTTCCACGGTGGGGGTAGCGGGCACAGATACGCAGTATTTT. Encoded protein: CASSSTVGVAGTDTQYF. The V gene is TRBV19, the J gene TRBJ2-3; weak D call: TRBD2 (6 bases). The germline V and J ends were trimmed by 5 bases and 1 base, with 19 bases remaining between them. From germline, CDR1 is LNHDA and CDR2 SQIVND (reference sequence). The CDR3 has 17 amino acids.

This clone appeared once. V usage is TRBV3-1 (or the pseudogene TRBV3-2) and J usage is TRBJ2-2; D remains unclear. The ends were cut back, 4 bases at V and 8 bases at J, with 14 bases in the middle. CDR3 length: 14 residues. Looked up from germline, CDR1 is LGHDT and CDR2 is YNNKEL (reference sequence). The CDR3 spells CASSREPSRGELFF. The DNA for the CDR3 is TGTGCCAGCAGCCGAGAACCTTCACGGGGGGAGCTGTTTTTT.

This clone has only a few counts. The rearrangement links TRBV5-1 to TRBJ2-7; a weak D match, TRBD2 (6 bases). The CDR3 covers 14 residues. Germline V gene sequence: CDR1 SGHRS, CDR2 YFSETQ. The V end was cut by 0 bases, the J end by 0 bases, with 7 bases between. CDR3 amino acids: CASSLGGVSYEQYF. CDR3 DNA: TGCGCCAGCAGCTTGGGCGGGGTCTCCTACGAGCAGTACTTC.

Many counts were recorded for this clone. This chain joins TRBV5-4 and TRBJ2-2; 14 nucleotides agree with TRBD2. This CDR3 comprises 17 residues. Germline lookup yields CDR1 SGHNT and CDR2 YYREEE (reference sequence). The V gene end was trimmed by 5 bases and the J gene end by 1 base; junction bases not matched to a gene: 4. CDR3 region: CASRHGLAGGNTGELFF. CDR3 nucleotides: TGTGCCAGCAGACACGGACTAGCGGGGGGGAACACCGGGGAGCTGTTTTTT.

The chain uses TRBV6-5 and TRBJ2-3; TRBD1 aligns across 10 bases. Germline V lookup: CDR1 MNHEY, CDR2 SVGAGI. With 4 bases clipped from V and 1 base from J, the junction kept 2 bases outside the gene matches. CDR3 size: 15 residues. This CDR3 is CASSSGTGGTDTQYF. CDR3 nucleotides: TGTGCCAGCAGTTCCGGGACAGGGGGCACAGATACGCAGTATTTT.

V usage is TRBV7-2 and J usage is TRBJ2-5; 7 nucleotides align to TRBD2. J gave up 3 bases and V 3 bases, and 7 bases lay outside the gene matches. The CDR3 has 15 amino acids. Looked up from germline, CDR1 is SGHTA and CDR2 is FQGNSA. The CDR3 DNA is TGTGCCAGCAGCTTGCAGCGGGGCAACGAAGAGACCCAGTACTTC. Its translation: CASSLQRGNEETQYF.

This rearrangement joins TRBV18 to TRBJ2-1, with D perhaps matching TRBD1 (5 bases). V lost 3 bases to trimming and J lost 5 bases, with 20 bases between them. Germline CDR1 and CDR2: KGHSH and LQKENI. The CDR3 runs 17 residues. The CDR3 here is CASSPNYGQGENNEQFF. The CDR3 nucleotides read TGTGCCAGCTCACCTAACTATGGGCAGGGTGAAAACAATGAGCAGTTCTTC.

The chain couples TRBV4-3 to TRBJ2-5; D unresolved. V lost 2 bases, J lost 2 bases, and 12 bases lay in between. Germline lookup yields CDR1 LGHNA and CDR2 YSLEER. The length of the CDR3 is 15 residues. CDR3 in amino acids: CASSQQFLEQETQYF. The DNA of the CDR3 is TGCGCCAGCAGCCAACAGTTCCTGGAGCAAGAGACCCAGTACTTC.

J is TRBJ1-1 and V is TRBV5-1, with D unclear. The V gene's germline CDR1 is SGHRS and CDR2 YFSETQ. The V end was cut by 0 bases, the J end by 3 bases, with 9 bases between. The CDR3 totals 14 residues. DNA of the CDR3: TGCGCCAGCAGCTTGGACGGGATGGACACTGAAGCTTTCTTT. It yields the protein CASSLDGMDTEAFF.